These T cell receptor beta chains were read from a single sample in a study of technical replicates of blood from a handful of donors. Some clones are missing from TCRdb's copy, which holds only in-frame ones; the method was immunoSEQ multiplex PCR. There are about 84,000 clones in the sample; roughly 97% occur only once, and more than 0.15% lies in the top ten. Material for sequencing was T cells isolated from PBMCs. All receptors come from a human donor in good health. The conserved cysteine and the conserved F or W are not part of the CDR3 here. Fields, in order: V gene, J gene, D gene, CDR3 protein. D genes are given only for firm matches.

V: TRBV7-8
J: TRBJ1-2
D: TRBD1
CDR3: ASSPTGTGGVYGYT

V: TRBV19
J: TRBJ2-2
D: .
CDR3: ASRSPGGLTGELF

V: TRBV6-4
J: TRBJ1-1
D: .
CDR3: ASSERENTEAF

V: TRBV13
J: TRBJ1-3
D: .
CDR3: ASGGAGGGNTIY

V: TRBV7-6
J: TRBJ1-1
D: .
CDR3: ASSLGAGGGTNTEAF

V: TRBV5-5
J: TRBJ2-5
D: .
CDR3: ASSYEGRSFQETQY

V: TRBV2
J: TRBJ2-1
D: .
CDR3: ASSQMASYNEQF

V: TRBV6-1
J: TRBJ2-1
D: TRBD1
CDR3: ASWDRGIYNEQF

V: TRBV28
J: TRBJ2-1
D: TRBD1
CDR3: ASSSTDRGSWDEQF

V: TRBV4-1
J: TRBJ2-5
D: TRBD1
CDR3: ASSQFPPGRTGAEETQY

V: TRBV4-1
J: TRBJ2-1
D: TRBD2
CDR3: ASSLGLVGDNEQF

V: TRBV7-2
J: TRBJ2-1
D: TRBD1
CDR3: ASTHGPGQASSYNEQF

V: TRBV27
J: TRBJ2-2
D: TRBD1
CDR3: ASRAGGKNGELF

V: TRBV5-1
J: TRBJ2-1
D: TRBD1
CDR3: ASSLDRPGYNEQF

V: TRBV4-1
J: TRBJ1-5
D: .
CDR3: ASSQVDRDNQPQH

V: TRBV6-6
J: TRBJ2-2
D: .
CDR3: ASSQGNGELF

V: TRBV10-2
J: TRBJ2-6
D: .
CDR3: ASSALSPGGANVLT

V: TRBV27
J: TRBJ1-1
D: .
CDR3: ASSPLGGVEAF

V: TRBV18
J: TRBJ1-2
D: TRBD1
CDR3: ASSPSDRVAYGYT

V: TRBV5-1
J: TRBJ2-3
D: TRBD2
CDR3: ASSLALLAAYTDTQY

V: TRBV20-1
J: TRBJ2-3
D: .
CDR3: SARSEDTQY

V: TRBV28
J: TRBJ1-2
D: .
CDR3: ASSLGAPGGYT

V: TRBV7-8
J: TRBJ2-7
D: TRBD1
CDR3: ASSLEGTAYKSYEQY

V: TRBV11-2
J: TRBJ2-5
D: .
CDR3: ASSLAAQEWYQETQY

V: TRBV7-9
J: TRBJ1-2
D: TRBD1
CDR3: ASNWDRGDGYT

V: TRBV27
J: TRBJ2-5
D: TRBD1
CDR3: ASSFGTGALETQY

V: TRBV4-1
J: TRBJ1-2
D: TRBD1
CDR3: ASSQNAGGEYGYT

V: TRBV30
J: TRBJ1-2
D: .
CDR3: ASDGYT

V: TRBV27
J: TRBJ2-3
D: .
CDR3: ASSRLVLDTQY

V: TRBV19
J: TRBJ2-5
D: .
CDR3: ASSISAGSPVETQY

V: TRBV2
J: TRBJ2-5
D: .
CDR3: ASVTSRHTQETQY

V: TRBV19
J: TRBJ2-5
D: TRBD2
CDR3: ASSPRTSGEETQY

V: TRBV6-1
J: TRBJ2-7
D: TRBD1
CDR3: ASSGSSGTGGLVYEQY

V: TRBV27
J: TRBJ1-1
D: .
CDR3: ASSISRGNTEAF

V: TRBV6-6
J: TRBJ1-3
D: .
CDR3: ASSYTSSGNTIY